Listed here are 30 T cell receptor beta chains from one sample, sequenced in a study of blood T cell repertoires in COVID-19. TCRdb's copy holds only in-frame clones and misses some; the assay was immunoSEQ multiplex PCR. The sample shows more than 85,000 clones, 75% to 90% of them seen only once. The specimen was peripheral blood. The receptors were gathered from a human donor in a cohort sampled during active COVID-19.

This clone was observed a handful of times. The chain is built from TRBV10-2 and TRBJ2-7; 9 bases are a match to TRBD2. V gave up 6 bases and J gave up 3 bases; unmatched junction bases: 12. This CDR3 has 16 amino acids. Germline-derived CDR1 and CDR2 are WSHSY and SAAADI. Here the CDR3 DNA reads TGCGCCAGCAGGGAGGGGGGTAGCGGGGGCCACTACGAGCAGTACTTC. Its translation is CASREGGSGGHYEQYF.

The chain's CDR3 is CASSFMGQGINEKLFF. CDR3 nucleotide sequence: TGTGCCAGCAGCTTTATGGGACAGGGGATTAATGAAAAACTGTTTTTT. The chain has TRBV7-9 and TRBJ1-4; 10 nucleotides align to TRBD1. V shed 3 bases, J shed 4 bases, and the junction held 5 bases outside the gene matches. From germline, CDR1 is SEHNR and CDR2 FQNEAQ (reference sequence). The CDR3 runs to 16 residues.

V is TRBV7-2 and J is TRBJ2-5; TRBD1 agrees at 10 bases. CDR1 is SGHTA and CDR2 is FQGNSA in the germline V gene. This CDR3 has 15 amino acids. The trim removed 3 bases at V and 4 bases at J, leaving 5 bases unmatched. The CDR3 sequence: CASSFWTGGIETQYF. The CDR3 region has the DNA TGTGCCAGCAGCTTTTGGACAGGGGGAATAGAGACCCAGTACTTC.

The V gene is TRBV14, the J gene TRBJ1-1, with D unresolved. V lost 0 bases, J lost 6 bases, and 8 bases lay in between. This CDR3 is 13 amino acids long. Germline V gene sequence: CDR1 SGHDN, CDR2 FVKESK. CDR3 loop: CASSQDLGSEAFF. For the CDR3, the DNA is TGTGCCAGCAGCCAAGATCTGGGCTCTGAAGCTTTCTTT.

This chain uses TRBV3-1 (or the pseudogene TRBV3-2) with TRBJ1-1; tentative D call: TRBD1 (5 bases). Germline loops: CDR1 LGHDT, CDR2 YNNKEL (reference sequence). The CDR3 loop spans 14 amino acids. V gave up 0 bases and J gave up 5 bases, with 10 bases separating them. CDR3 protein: CASSQDLGGTEAFF. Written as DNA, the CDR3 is TGTGCCAGCAGCCAAGATCTTGGGGGGACTGAAGCTTTCTTT.

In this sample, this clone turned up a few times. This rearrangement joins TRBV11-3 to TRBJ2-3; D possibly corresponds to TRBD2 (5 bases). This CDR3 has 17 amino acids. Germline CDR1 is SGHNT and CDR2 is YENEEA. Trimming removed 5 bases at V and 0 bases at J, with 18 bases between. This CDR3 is CASSETGRTASTDTQYF. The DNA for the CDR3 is TGTGCCAGCAGCGAAACTGGCAGGACTGCTAGCACAGATACGCAGTATTTT.

The CDR3 sequence: CASSLVSVRALHF. CDR3 DNA: TGTGCCAGCAGCTTAGTGTCTGTGAGAGCCCTCCACTTT. The chain links TRBV11-2 to TRBJ1-6; D is unclear. In germline, CDR1 is SGHAT, CDR2 FQNNGV. The length of the CDR3 is 13 residues. With 1 base removed from V and 14 bases from J, the gap between germline ends came to 12 bases.

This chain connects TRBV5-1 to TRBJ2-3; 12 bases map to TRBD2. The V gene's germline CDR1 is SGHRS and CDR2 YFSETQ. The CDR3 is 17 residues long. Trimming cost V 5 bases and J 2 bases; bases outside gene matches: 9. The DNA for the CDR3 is TGCGCCAGCAGTCCCAGGACTAGCGGGGCGAACACAGATACGCAGTATTTT. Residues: CASSPRTSGANTDTQYF.

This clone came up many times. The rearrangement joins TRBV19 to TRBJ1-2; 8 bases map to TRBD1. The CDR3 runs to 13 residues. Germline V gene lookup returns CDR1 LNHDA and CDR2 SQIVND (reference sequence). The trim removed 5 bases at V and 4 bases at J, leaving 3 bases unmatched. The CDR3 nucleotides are TGTGCCAGTAGTTATACAGGGGGCTATGGCTACACCTTC. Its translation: CASSYTGGYGYTF. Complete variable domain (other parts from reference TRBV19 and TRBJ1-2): DGGITQSPKYLFRKEGQNVTLSCEQNLNHDAMYWYRQDPGQGLRLIYYSQIVNDFQKGDIAEGYSVSREKKESFPLTVTSAQKNPTAFYLCASSYTGGYGYTFGSGTRLTVV.

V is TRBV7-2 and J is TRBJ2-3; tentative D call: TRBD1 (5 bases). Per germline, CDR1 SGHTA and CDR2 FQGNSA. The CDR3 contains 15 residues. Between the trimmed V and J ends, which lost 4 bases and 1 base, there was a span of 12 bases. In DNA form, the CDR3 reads TGTGCCAGCAGCTCCAGGGTATCGGGCACAGATACGCAGTATTTT. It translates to CASSSRVSGTDTQYF.

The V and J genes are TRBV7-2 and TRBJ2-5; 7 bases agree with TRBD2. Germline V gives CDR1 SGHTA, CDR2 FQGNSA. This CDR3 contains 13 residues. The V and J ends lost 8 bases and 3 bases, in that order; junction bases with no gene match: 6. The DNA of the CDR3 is TGTGCCAGCCGAGGGGCGGGGGAAGAGACCCAGTACTTC. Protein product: CASRGAGEETQYF.

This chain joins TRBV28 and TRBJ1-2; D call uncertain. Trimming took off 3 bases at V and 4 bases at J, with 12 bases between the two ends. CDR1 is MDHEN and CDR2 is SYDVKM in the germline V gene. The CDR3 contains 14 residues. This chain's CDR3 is CASSFFGEVYGYTF. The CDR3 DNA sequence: TGTGCCAGCAGTTTCTTCGGGGAGGTCTATGGCTACACCTTC.

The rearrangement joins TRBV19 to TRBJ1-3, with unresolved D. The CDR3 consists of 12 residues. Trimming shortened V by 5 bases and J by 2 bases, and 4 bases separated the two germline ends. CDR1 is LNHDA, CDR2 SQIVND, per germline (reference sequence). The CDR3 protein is CASSPAGNTIYF. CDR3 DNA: TGTGCCAGTAGTCCCGCTGGAAACACCATATATTTT.

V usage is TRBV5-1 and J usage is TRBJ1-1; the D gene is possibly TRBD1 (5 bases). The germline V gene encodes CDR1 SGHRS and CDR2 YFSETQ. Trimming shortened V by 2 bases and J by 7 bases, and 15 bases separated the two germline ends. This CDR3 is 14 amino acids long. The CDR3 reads CASSFGPGGFEAFF. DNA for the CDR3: TGCGCCAGCAGCTTCGGTCCGGGGGGTTTTGAAGCTTTCTTT.

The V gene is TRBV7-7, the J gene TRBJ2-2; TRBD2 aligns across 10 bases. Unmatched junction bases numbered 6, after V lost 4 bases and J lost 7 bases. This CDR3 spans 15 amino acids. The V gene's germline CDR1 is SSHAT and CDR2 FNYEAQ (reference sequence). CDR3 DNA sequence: TGTGCCAGCAGCTCTAGCGGGGGACAAGGCGGGGAGCTGTTTTTT. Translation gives CASSSSGGQGGELFF.

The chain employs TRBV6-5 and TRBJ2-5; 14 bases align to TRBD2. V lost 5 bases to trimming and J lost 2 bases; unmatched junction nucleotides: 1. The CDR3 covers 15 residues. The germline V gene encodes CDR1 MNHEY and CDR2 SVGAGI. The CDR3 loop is CASSRLAGGQETQYF. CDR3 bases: TGTGCCAGCAGTCGACTAGCGGGGGGGCAAGAGACCCAGTACTTC.

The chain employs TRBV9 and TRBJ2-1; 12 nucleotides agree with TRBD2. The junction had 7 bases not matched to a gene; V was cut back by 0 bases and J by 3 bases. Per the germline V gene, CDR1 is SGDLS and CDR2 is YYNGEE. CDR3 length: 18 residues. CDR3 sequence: CASSVASTSGGFYNEQFF. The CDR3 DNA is TGTGCCAGCAGCGTAGCCTCGACTAGCGGGGGATTCTACAATGAGCAGTTCTTC. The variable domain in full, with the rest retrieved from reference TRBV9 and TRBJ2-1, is DSGVTQTPKHLITATGQRVTLRCSPRSGDLSVYWYQQSLDQGLQFLIQYYNGEERAKGNILERFSAQQFPDLHSELNLSSLELGDSALYFCASSVASTSGGFYNEQFFGPGTRLTVL.

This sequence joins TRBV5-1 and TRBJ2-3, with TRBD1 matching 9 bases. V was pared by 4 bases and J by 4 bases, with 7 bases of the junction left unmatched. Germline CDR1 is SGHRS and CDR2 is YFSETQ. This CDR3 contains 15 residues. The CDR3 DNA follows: TGCGCCAGCAGCACGGGGACAGGGTGGGCAGATACGCAGTATTTT. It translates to CASSTGTGWADTQYF. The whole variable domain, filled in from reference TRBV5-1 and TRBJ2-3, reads KAGVTQTPRYLIKTRGQQVTLSCSPISGHRSVSWYQQTPGQGLQFLFEYFSETQRNKGNFPGRFSGRQFSNSRSEMNVSTLELGDSALYLCASSTGTGWADTQYFGPGTRLTVL.

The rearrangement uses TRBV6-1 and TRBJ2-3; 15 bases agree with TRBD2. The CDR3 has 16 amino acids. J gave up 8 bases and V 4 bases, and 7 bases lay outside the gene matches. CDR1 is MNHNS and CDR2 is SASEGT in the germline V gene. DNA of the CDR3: TGTGCCAGCAGTGGGACTAGCGGGGGGGGTCGCGGTACGCAGTATTTT. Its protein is CASSGTSGGGRGTQYF.

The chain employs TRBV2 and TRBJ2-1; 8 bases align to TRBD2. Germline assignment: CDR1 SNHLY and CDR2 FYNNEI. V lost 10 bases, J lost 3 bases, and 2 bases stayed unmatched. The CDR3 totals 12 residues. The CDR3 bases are TGTGCCACGGGACTAGACTACAATGAGCAGTTCTTC. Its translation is CATGLDYNEQFF.

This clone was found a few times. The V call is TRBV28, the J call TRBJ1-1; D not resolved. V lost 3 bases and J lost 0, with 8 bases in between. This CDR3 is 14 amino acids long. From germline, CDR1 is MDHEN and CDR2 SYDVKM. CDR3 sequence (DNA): TGTGCCAGCAGTTTGAGGGCAATGAACACTGAAGCTTTCTTT. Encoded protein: CASSLRAMNTEAFF.

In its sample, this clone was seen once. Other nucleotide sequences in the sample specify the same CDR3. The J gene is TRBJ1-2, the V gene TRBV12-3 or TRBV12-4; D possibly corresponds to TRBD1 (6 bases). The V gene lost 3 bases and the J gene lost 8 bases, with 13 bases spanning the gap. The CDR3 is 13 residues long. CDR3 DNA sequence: TGTGCCAGCAGTTTTTGGGGGGGGCAGGGCTACACCTTC. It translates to CASSFWGGQGYTF.

CDR3 coding DNA: TGCGCCAGCAGCTCTACAGGACAGGGCACTGAAGCTTTCTTT. This sequence encodes CASSSTGQGTEAFF. The chain couples TRBV5-1 to TRBJ1-1; TRBD1 matches 8 bases. CDR3 length: 14 residues. Germline lookup yields CDR1 SGHRS and CDR2 YFSETQ. V lost 3 bases to trimming and J lost 4 bases; unmatched junction nucleotides: 5.

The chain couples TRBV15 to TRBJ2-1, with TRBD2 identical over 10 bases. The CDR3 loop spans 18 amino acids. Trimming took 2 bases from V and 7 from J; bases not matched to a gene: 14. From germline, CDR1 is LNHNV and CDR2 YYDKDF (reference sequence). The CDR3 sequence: CATSRRNSYSGGANEQFF. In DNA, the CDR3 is TGTGCCACCAGCAGACGTAATTCTTACAGCGGGGGGGCGAATGAGCAGTTCTTC. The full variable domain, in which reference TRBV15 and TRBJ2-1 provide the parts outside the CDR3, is DAMVIQNPRYQVTQFGKPVTLSCSQTLNHNVMYWYQQKSSQAPKLLFHYYDKDFNNEADTPDNFQSRRPNTSFCFLDIRSPGLGDTAMYLCATSRRNSYSGGANEQFFGPGTRLTVL.

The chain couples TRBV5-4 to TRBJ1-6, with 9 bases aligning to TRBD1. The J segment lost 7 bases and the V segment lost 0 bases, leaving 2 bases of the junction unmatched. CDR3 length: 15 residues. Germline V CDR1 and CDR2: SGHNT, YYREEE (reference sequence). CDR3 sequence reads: CASSLGGTGNSPLHF. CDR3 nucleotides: TGTGCCAGCAGCTTGGGTGGGACAGGGAATTCACCCCTCCACTTT. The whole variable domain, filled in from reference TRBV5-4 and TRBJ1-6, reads ETGVTQSPTHLIKTRGQQVTLRCSSQSGHNTVSWYQQALGQGPQFIFQYYREEENGRGNFPPRFSGLQFPNYSSELNVNALELDDSALYLCASSLGGTGNSPLHFGNGTRLTVT.

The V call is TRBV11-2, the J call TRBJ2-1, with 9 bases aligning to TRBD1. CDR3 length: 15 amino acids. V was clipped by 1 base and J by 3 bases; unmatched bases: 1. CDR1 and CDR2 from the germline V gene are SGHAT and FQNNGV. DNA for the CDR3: TGTGCCAGCAGCTTAGGGGACAGGGTCTACAATGAGCAGTTCTTC. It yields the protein CASSLGDRVYNEQFF.

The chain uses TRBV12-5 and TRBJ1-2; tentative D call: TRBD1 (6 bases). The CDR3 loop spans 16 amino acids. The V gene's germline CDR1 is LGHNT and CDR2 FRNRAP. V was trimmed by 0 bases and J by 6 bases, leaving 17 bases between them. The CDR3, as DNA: TGTGCTAGTGGTTTGGTACCGGGGGGCCGGTTTAATGGCTACACCTTC. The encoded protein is CASGLVPGGRFNGYTF.

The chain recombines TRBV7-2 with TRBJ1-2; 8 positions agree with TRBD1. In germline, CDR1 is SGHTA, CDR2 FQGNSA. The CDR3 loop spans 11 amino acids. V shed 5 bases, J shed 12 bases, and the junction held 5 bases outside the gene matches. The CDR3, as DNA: TGTGCCAGCAGCCGACAGGGGTACCACACCTTC. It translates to CASSRQGYHTF. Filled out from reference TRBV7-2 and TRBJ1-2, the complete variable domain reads GAGVSQSPSNKVTEKGKDVELRCDPISGHTALYWYRQSLGQGLEFLIYFQGNSAPDKSGLPSDRFSAERTGGSVSTLTIQRTQQEDSAVYLCASSRQGYHTFGSGTRLTVV.

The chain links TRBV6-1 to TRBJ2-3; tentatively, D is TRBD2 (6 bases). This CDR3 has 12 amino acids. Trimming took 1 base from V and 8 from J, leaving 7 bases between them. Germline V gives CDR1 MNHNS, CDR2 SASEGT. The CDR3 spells CASSEVEGTQYF. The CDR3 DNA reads TGTGCCAGCAGTGAAGTGGAGGGTACGCAGTATTTT.

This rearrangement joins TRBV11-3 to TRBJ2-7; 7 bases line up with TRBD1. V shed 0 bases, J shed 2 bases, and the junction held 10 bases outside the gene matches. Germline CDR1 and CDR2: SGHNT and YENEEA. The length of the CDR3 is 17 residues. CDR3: CASSLDRDRAPPYEQYF. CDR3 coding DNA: TGTGCCAGCAGCTTAGATCGAGACAGGGCTCCACCCTACGAGCAGTACTTC. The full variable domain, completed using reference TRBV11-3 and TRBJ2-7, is EAGVVQSPRYKIIEKKQPVAFWCNPISGHNTLYWYLQNLGQGPELLIRYENEEAVDDSQLPKDRFSAERLKGVDSTLKIQPAELGDSAVYLCASSLDRDRAPPYEQYFGPGTRLTVT.